Sequencing of this T cell receptor beta chain was carried out in a study of shared clonotypes between healthy human individuals. Notes on the study in general: Clonotype sharing across donors was expected to vary with sequencing depth.

V was cut by 0 bases and J by 7 bases, with 13 bases left in between. In germline, CDR1 is MNHNS, CDR2 SASEGT. The CDR3 runs 14 residues. Clones were sequenced by immunoSEQ multiplex PCR, and TCRdb holds only the in-frame ones, with some missing. The table has about 510,000 clones, about 79% seen once. Remarks on this clone: No antigen is known for it.

This receptor was identified in a woman aged 35 to 49 in good health. Some clones in this sample may be carry-over from other donors' samples. The specimen was PBMCs. This chain connects TRBV6-1 to TRBJ2-7; tentative D call: TRBD2 (5 bases). CDR3 in DNA: TGTGCCAGCAGTGAAGCGGGAGAGTCGTCTGAGCAGTACTTC. It encodes CASSEAGESSEQYF.